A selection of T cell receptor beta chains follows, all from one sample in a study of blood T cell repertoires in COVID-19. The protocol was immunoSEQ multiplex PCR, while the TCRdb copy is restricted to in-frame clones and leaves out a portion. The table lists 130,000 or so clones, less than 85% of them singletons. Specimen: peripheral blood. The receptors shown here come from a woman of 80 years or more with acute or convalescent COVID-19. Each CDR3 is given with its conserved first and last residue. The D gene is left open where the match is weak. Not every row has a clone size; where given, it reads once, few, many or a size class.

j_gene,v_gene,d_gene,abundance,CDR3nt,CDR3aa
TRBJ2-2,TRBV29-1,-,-,TGCAGCGTTGGACTAGAGCAGAACACCGGGGAGCTGTTTTTT,CSVGLEQNTGELFF
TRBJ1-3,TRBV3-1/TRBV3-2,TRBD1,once,TGTGCCAGCAGCCAAGTGGGGACAGGGGTAGGAAACACCATATATTTT,CASSQVGTGVGNTIYF
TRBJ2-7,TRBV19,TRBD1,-,TGTGCCAGTAGTACCCACCGGGACAGGGGAACAGGAGAGCAGTACTTC,CASSTHRDRGTGEQYF
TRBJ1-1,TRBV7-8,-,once,TGTGCCAGCAGCTTACGGGCAGGGATGAACACTGAAGCTTTCTTT,CASSLRAGMNTEAFF
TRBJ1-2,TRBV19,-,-,TGTGCCAGTAGTATCATGACGCTCCGACCGGAGTCTAACTATGGCTACACCTTC,CASSIMTLRPESNYGYTF
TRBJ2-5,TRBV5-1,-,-,TGCGCCAGCAGCTTGGGAGGTGTTTCAGAGACCCAGTACTTC,CASSLGGVSETQYF
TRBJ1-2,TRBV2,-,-,TGTGCCAGCAGTGAAGCTCTGTGGGCAGGGAACTATGGCTACACCTTC,CASSEALWAGNYGYTF
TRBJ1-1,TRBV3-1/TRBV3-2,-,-,TGTGCCAGCAGCCAAACAGGGCTGAACACTGAAGCTTTCTTT,CASSQTGLNTEAFF
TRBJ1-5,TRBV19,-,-,TGTGCCAGTAAGTTTGACGTCGGGAGCAATCAGCCCCAGCATTTT,CASKFDVGSNQPQHF
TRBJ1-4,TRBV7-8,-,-,TGTGCCAGCAGCCTCGGTTTTAATGAAAAACTGTTTTTT,CASSLGFNEKLFF
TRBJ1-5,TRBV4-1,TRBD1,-,TGCGCCAGCAGCCAAGATCCCGGACAGGCTCAGCCCCAGCATTTT,CASSQDPGQAQPQHF
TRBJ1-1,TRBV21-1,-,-,TGTGCCAGCAGCTACGGACAAGTCAAGAACACTGAAGCTTTCTTT,CASSYGQVKNTEAFF
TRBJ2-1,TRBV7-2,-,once,TGTGCCAGCGGAAGACGGACTGACAATGAGCAGTTCTTC,CASGRRTDNEQFF
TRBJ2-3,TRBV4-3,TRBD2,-,TGCGCCAGCAGCCAGACTAGCGGGGGGACAGATACGCAGTATTTT,CASSQTSGGTDTQYF
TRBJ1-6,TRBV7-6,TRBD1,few,TGTGCCAGCAGCTGGGGACAGGGGGATGATTCACCCCTCCACTTT,CASSWGQGDDSPLHF
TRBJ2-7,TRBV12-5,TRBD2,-,TGTGCTAGTGGTCCCGGACTAGGGTACGAGCAGTACTTC,CASGPGLGYEQYF
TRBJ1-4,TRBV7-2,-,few,TGTGCCAGCACTCCTGGAGGGGCCCGTAATGAAAAACTGTTTTTT,CASTPGGARNEKLFF
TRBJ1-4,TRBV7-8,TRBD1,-,TGTGCCAGCAGCCCTAGGACAGGGCGAGTTGCAACTAATGAAAAACTGTTTTTT,CASSPRTGRVATNEKLFF
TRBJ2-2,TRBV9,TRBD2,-,TGTGCCAGCAGCGTAGTAGCGGGGCTGGGTACCGGGGAGCTGTTTTTT,CASSVVAGLGTGELFF
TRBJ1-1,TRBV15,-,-,TGTGCCACCAGCAGAGATCTAATAGGGGTTGAAGCTTTCTTT,CATSRDLIGVEAFF
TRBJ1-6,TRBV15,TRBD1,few,TGTGCCACCAGCCGGACCGGGACAGGGAATTCACCCCTCCACTTT,CATSRTGTGNSPLHF
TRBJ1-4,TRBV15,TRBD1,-,TGTGCCACCGGCAAAACAGGGGGCAGGGGAAAACTGTTTTTT,CATGKTGGRGKLFF
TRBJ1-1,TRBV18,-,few,TGTGCCAGCTCACCACGGGGGGAAACTGAAGCTTTCTTT,CASSPRGETEAFF
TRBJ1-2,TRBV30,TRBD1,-,TGTGCCTGGAGACCTGGGGGGACAGTCTATGGCTACACCTTC,CAWRPGGTVYGYTF
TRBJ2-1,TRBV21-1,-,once,TGTGCCAGCAGCAAACTCCCGGGACAGGGGGCGTACAATGAGCAGTTCTTC,CASSKLPGQGAYNEQFF
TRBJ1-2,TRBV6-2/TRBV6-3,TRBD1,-,TGTGCCAGCAGCGGGGACAGGCTTGGCTACACCTTC,CASSGDRLGYTF
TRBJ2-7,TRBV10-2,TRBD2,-,TGCGCCAGCAGTGACTTCACTAGCGGGAGGGCCTACGAGCAGTACTTC,CASSDFTSGRAYEQYF
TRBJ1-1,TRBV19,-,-,TGTGCCAGTGTTAAGGGGGACCGTCGGGCTTTCTTT,CASVKGDRRAFF
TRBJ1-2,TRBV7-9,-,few,TGTGCCAGCAGGGGCAGGGGAGGGGATGGCTACACCTTC,CASRGRGGDGYTF
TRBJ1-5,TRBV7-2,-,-,TGTGCCAGCAGCTTAAGTGGGGCCGGCAATCAGCCCCAGCATTTT,CASSLSGAGNQPQHF
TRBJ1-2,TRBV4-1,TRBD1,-,TGCGCCAGCAGCCGAGGGACAGTCCTATATGGCTACACCTTC,CASSRGTVLYGYTF
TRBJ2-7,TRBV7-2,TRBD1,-,TGTGCCAGCAGTTCCCTGGCGGGACAGGGGATCGTCGAGCAGTACTTC,CASSSLAGQGIVEQYF
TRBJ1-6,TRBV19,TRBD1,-,TGTGCCAGTAGTACGACCGGGACAGGGTATGGGGCCCTCCACTTT,CASSTTGTGYGALHF
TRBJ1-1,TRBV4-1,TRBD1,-,TGCGCCAGCAGCCAACGACAGGGGGTCAACACTGAAGCTTTCTTT,CASSQRQGVNTEAFF
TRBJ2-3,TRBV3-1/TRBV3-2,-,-,TGTGCCAGCAGCCATCCTCCCAGGAGGCTAGGCGGTGGAGATACGCAGTATTTT,CASSHPPRRLGGGDTQYF
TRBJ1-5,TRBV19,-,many,TGTGCCAGTGGGGCACAGGGTTTGGGGCAGCCCCAGCATTTT,CASGAQGLGQPQHF
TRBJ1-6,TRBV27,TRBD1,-,TGTGCCAGCAGTTTAACAGGGGGACACTTCAGGGGCTCCTATAATTCACCCCTCCACTTT,CASSLTGGHFRGSYNSPLHF
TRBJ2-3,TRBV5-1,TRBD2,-,TGCGCCAGCAGCTACGCCGCTAGCGGGAGGACCTTAGATACGCAGTATTTT,CASSYAASGRTLDTQYF
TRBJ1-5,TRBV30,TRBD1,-,TGTGCCTGGAGGCCGACAGGGGGCAGGGATCAGCCCCAGCATTTT,CAWRPTGGRDQPQHF
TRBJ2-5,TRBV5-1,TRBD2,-,TGCGCCAGCAGCCCCCTCGCAGCGGGGCAAGAGACCCAGTACTTC,CASSPLAAGQETQYF
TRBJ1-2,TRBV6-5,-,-,TGTGCCAGCAGGGGGGACATTCTCACCCAGGGTGGCTACACCTTC,CASRGDILTQGGYTF
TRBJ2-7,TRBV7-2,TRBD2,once,TGTGCCAGCAGCCGGACTAGCCAACGCTACGAGCAGTACTTC,CASSRTSQRYEQYF
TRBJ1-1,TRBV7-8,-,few,TGTGCCAGCAGCTTAAGGACACCGAACACTGAAGCTTTCTTT,CASSLRTPNTEAFF
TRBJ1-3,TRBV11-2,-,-,TGTGCCAGCAGCTTAGATCGCAGGGTTGGAAACACCATATATTTT,CASSLDRRVGNTIYF
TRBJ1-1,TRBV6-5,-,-,TGTGCCAGCTTCGGATGGGACTTGCGCACTGAAGCTTTCTTT,CASFGWDLRTEAFF
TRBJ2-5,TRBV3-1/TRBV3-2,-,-,TGTGCCAGCAGCCAAGTCCCCGAAGAGACCCAGTACTTC,CASSQVPEETQYF
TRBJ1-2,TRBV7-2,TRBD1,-,TGTGCCAGCAGCTCGGGACAGGGGAACTATGGCTACACCTTC,CASSSGQGNYGYTF
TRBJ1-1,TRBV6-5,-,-,TGTGCCAGCAGTTCCCAGGACAGAGGGTGGACTGAAGCTTTCTTT,CASSSQDRGWTEAFF